Shown below are 12 T cell receptor beta chains from a single sample sequenced in a study of vaccination effects on CD4 cells after COVID-19. Sequenced by immunoSEQ multiplex PCR; TCRdb stores in-frame clones only, minus some. This table has around 67,000 clones, approximately 82% appearing once. What these receptors recognize is not known. The ViraFEST assay expanded antigen-specific CD4+ T cells with viral peptide pools before sequencing. After more than 8 days in culture, the CD4+ T cells were isolated. Each participant received a vaccine that was either BNT162b2 or mRNA-1273, given as two doses. The input for sequencing was CD4+ T cells from PBMCs cultured with HCoV-229E spike peptides, taken after COVID-19 vaccination. Receptors originate from a human donor who received a COVID-19 vaccine.

The chain couples TRBV6-5 to TRBJ1-6; D not resolved. The V gene lost 3 bases and the J gene lost 9 bases, with 12 bases spanning the gap. Germline CDR1 and CDR2: MNHEY and SVGAGI. There are 14 residues in the CDR3. The CDR3 DNA is TGTGCCAGCAGTTATTGGGATGCAGCTTCACCCCTCCACTTT. It specifies CASSYWDAASPLHF.

On this clone itself: Germline and junction disagree at one end, which may indicate a read error. The J gene is TRBJ2-3, the V gene TRBV4-2, with D perhaps matching TRBD2 (9 bases). The CDR3 extends over 16 amino acids. CDR1 LGHNA and CDR2 YNFKEQ come from the germline V gene. CDR3 nucleotide sequence: TGTGCCAGCAGCCAAGATTCTCTAGCGGGGACAGGTACGCAGTATTTT. Translation: CASSQDSLAGTGTQYF.

This sequence joins TRBV5-1 and TRBJ1-1; D is unclear. CDR1 is SGHRS, CDR2 YFSETQ, per germline. V was clipped by 1 base and J by 4 bases, with 8 bases between them. The CDR3 sequence is 13 residues long. The CDR3 DNA reads TGCGCCAGCAGCTTGCTAGGGTTCACTGAAGCTTTCTTT. As protein: CASSLLGFTEAFF.

The V and J genes are TRBV18 and TRBJ2-6; weak D call: TRBD1 (5 bases). Germline loops: CDR1 KGHSH, CDR2 LQKENI. CDR3 length: 17 amino acids. The V end lost 3 bases, the J end lost 3 bases, and 15 bases lay between the germline ends. CDR3 bases: TGTGCCAGCTCACCGGGCAGGGTAATAGGTGGGGCCAACGTCCTGACTTTC. It is translated as CASSPGRVIGGANVLTF.

J is TRBJ2-5 and V is TRBV2, with 8 bases matching TRBD1. With V trimmed by 5 bases and J by 5 bases, 10 bases remained unmatched. The CDR3 has 15 residues. Germline values: CDR1 SNHLY, CDR2 FYNNEI. For the CDR3, the DNA is TGTGCCAGCAGTCCTACAGGGGGGTTACGGGAGACCCAGTACTTC. It yields the protein CASSPTGGLRETQYF.

This chain connects TRBV12-3 or TRBV12-4 to TRBJ2-5; no clear D gene. The CDR3 is 13 amino acids. V was cut by 7 bases and J by 5 bases, with 14 bases left in between. The chain's CDR3 is CASTRLIGETQYF. The CDR3, as DNA: TGTGCCAGCACCAGACTGATCGGGGAGACCCAGTACTTC.

The chain employs TRBV2 and TRBJ2-1, with 9 bases lining up with TRBD2. The J segment lost 4 bases and the V segment lost 10 bases, leaving 8 bases of the junction unmatched. The CDR3 loop spans 14 amino acids. Germline V lookup: CDR1 SNHLY, CDR2 FYNNEI. The CDR3: CATAKRGEYNEQFF. DNA for the CDR3: TGTGCCACCGCGAAGCGGGGGGAATACAATGAGCAGTTCTTC.

The genes are TRBV5-4 and TRBJ1-2; 9 bases line up with TRBD1. The CDR3 runs to 15 residues. Germline values: CDR1 SGHNT, CDR2 YYREEE (reference sequence). J was trimmed by 12 bases and V by 4 bases; bases with no gene match: 16. The CDR3 is CASSPVSGTGIVNTF. The CDR3 coding sequence is TGTGCCAGCAGCCCAGTAAGTGGGACAGGGATCGTTAACACCTTC.

The chain joins TRBV6-5 to TRBJ2-7; D unclear. CDR3 length equals 15 residues. Trimming left V 5 bases short and J 3 bases short, with 17 bases between. Germline V gives CDR1 MNHEY, CDR2 SVGAGI. CDR3 coding DNA: TGTGCCAGCAGTCTGGACGTTTCCTCCGACTACGAGCAGTACGTC. Translated, it gives CASSLDVSSDYEQYV.

The chain uses TRBV4-3 and TRBJ2-2; D is undetermined. The germline gives CDR1 LGHNA, CDR2 YSLEER. This CDR3 spans 16 amino acids. V shed 4 bases and J shed 6 bases, with 18 bases lying between them. In DNA form, the CDR3 reads TGCGCCAGCAGCCTTCCAGCCGGGCCGTTCTCCGGGGAGCTGTTTTTT. Protein product: CASSLPAGPFSGELFF.

This clone was observed a handful of times. V gene TRBV7-9 combines with J gene TRBJ2-2; TRBD1 might be the D (6 bases). V lost 5 bases to trimming and J lost 4 bases, with 17 bases between them. CDR3 length: 16 residues. CDR1 is SEHNR, CDR2 FQNEAQ, per germline (reference sequence). The CDR3 reads CASSPNMARGTGELFF. The CDR3 DNA reads as TGTGCCAGCAGCCCCAATATGGCCAGGGGCACCGGGGAGCTGTTTTTT.

The chain carries TRBV20-1 and TRBJ2-5, with unresolved D. Trimming left V 0 bases short and J 4 bases short, with 3 bases between. The CDR3 length is 11 residues. Germline CDR1 is DFQATT and CDR2 is SNEGSKA (reference sequence). CDR3 DNA: TGCAGTGCTAGAGAACGAGAGACCCAGTACTTC. This gives the protein CSARERETQYF.